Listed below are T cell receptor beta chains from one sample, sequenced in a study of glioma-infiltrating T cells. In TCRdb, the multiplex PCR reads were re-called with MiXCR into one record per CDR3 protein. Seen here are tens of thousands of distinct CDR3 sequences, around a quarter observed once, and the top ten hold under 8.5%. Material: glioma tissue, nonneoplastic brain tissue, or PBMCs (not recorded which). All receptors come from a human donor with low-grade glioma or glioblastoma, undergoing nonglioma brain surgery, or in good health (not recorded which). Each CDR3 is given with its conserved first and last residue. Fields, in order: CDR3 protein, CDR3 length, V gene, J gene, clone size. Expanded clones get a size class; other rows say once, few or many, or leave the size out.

cdr3_aa: CASRGTSRIGELFF
cdr3_length: 14
v_call: TRBV27
j_call: TRBJ2-2
clone_size: many

cdr3_aa: CASSISLRDTQYF
cdr3_length: 13
v_call: TRBV19
j_call: TRBJ2-3
clone_size: NA

cdr3_aa: CASSMMSTGRRGTYTF
cdr3_length: 16
v_call: TRBV19
j_call: TRBJ1-2
clone_size: NA

cdr3_aa: CASSDTGAPKETRYF
cdr3_length: 15
v_call: TRBV7-7
j_call: TRBJ2-5
clone_size: NA

cdr3_aa: CASSSGRRNLPLHF
cdr3_length: 14
v_call: TRBV7-2
j_call: TRBJ1-6
clone_size: NA

cdr3_aa: CASSPRGPTGQETQYF
cdr3_length: 16
v_call: TRBV18
j_call: TRBJ2-5
clone_size: NA

cdr3_aa: CASSLPPLAAYNEQFF
cdr3_length: 16
v_call: TRBV19
j_call: TRBJ2-1
clone_size: many

cdr3_aa: CASSPQTGGMLVGNTIYF
cdr3_length: 18
v_call: TRBV7-6
j_call: TRBJ1-3
clone_size: few

cdr3_aa: CASSVASLGSQETQYF
cdr3_length: 16
v_call: TRBV9
j_call: TRBJ2-5
clone_size: few

cdr3_aa: CASSSKAGDGTDTQYF
cdr3_length: 16
v_call: TRBV11-2
j_call: TRBJ2-3
clone_size: many

cdr3_aa: CSGPTQGTEAFF
cdr3_length: 12
v_call: TRBV20-1
j_call: TRBJ1-1
clone_size: many

cdr3_aa: CASGDGDRVNYGYTF
cdr3_length: 15
v_call: TRBV12-5
j_call: TRBJ1-2
clone_size: few

cdr3_aa: CASSTGTSGRLSTDTQYF
cdr3_length: 18
v_call: TRBV4-1
j_call: TRBJ2-3
clone_size: many

cdr3_aa: CASSSPRGAPRGGDTQYF
cdr3_length: 18
v_call: TRBV11-2
j_call: TRBJ2-3
clone_size: NA

cdr3_aa: CASSPGQGEKLFF
cdr3_length: 13
v_call: TRBV18
j_call: TRBJ1-4
clone_size: many

cdr3_aa: CSARGGVGDTQYF
cdr3_length: 13
v_call: TRBV20-1
j_call: TRBJ2-3
clone_size: many

cdr3_aa: CSARGGYRRGNTEAFF
cdr3_length: 16
v_call: TRBV20-1
j_call: TRBJ1-1
clone_size: once

cdr3_aa: CASRRQANTIYF
cdr3_length: 12
v_call: TRBV12-3/TRBV12-4
j_call: TRBJ1-3
clone_size: many

cdr3_aa: CASSPRSGNSGNQPQHF
cdr3_length: 17
v_call: TRBV18
j_call: TRBJ1-5
clone_size: few

cdr3_aa: CASSWTSGTDTQYF
cdr3_length: 14
v_call: TRBV27
j_call: TRBJ2-3
clone_size: medium-sized

cdr3_aa: CASSSQQARYGYTF
cdr3_length: 14
v_call: TRBV12-3/TRBV12-4
j_call: TRBJ1-2
clone_size: many

cdr3_aa: CASSSTFYTQYF
cdr3_length: 12
v_call: TRBV5-1
j_call: TRBJ2-3
clone_size: many

cdr3_aa: CASSTSADREAGGYTF
cdr3_length: 16
v_call: TRBV19
j_call: TRBJ1-2
clone_size: many

cdr3_aa: CASRRDNTDTQYF
cdr3_length: 13
v_call: TRBV6-1
j_call: TRBJ2-3
clone_size: medium-sized